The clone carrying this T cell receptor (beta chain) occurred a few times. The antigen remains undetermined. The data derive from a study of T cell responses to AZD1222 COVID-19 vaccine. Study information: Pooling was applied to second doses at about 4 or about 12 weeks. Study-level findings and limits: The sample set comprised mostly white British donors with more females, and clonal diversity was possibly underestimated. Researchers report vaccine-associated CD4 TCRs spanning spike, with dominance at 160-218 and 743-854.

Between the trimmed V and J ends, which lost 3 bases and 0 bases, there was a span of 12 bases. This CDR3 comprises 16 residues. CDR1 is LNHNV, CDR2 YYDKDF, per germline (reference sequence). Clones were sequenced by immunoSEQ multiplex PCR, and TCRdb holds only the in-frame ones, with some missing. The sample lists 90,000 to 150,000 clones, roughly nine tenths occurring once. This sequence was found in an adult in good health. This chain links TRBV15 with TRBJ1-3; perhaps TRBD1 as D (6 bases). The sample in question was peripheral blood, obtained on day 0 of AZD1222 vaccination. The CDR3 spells CATSSNRDYSGNTIYF. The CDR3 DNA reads TGTGCCACCAGCAGCAACAGGGATTACTCTGGAAACACCATATATTTT. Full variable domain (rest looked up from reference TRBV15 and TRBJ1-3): DAMVIQNPRYQVTQFGKPVTLSCSQTLNHNVMYWYQQKSSQAPKLLFHYYDKDFNNEADTPDNFQSRRPNTSFCFLDIRSPGLGDTAMYLCATSSNRDYSGNTIYFGEGSWLTVV.